The 4 T cell receptor beta chains presented below share a single source sample, sequenced in a study of sequential checkpoint blockade in melanoma. Produced via immunoSEQ multiplex PCR; TCRdb's table is partial and in-frame only. The profile shows some 20,000 clones, roughly 82% of them singletons. This sample's treatment: randomized to nivolumab then ipilimumab (arm A) or the reverse (arm B). Sequencing used CD8+ T cells sorted from blood (inferred from file names), obtained from a patient given nivolumab and ipilimumab in sequence. These receptors were collected from a human donor with melanoma.

This clone has more than one count but fewer than ten. The rearrangement links TRBV9 to TRBJ2-1, with D possibly matching TRBD2 (6 bases). Between the trimmed V and J ends, which lost 6 bases and 8 bases, there was a span of 9 bases. This CDR3 is built from 11 residues. From germline, CDR1 is SGDLS and CDR2 YYNGEE. CDR3 in DNA: TGTGCCAGCACCACGGGGGATGAGCAGTTCTTC. Its translation: CASTTGDEQFF.

This clone appeared a single time. The chain combines TRBV5-1 with TRBJ2-1; 8 nucleotides line up with TRBD2. From germline, CDR1 is SGHRS and CDR2 YFSETQ. CDR3 length: 16 amino acids. V dropped 0 bases and J dropped 6; count of bases not matched to a gene: 8. CDR3 nucleotide sequence: TGCGCCAGCAGCTTGGAGGTGGGTAGCGGGACCAATGAGCAGTTCTTC. This encodes CASSLEVGSGTNEQFF.

For the CDR3, the DNA is TGCGCCAGCAGCCAAGAGACTAGCGGGGGGGCATCCGCGGTGACAGATACGCAGTATTTT. It is translated as CASSQETSGGASAVTDTQYF. This chain links TRBV4-3 with TRBJ2-3, with TRBD2 matching over 14 bases. Germline CDR1 LGHNA, CDR2 YSLEER. V shed 0 bases and J 3 bases; nucleotides not matched to a gene: 11. This CDR3 contains 20 residues.

V is TRBV4-3 and J is TRBJ1-6; TRBD1 matches 7 bases. The V gene's germline CDR1 is LGHNA and CDR2 YSLEER. The CDR3 consists of 19 residues. The J segment lost 0 bases and the V segment lost 0 bases, leaving 8 bases of the junction unmatched. The CDR3 region is CASSQDSKTGSSYNSPLHF. CDR3 coding DNA: TGCGCCAGCAGCCAAGATAGTAAGACAGGGAGCTCCTATAATTCACCCCTCCACTTT.